The T cell receptor beta chain under discussion was sequenced for a study of T cells in Graves' hyperthyroidism and ophthalmopathy. Across the whole study: At the time of initial diagnosis and before any treatment, peripheral blood was collected. Study results and caveats: A median about 7 months before onset, the model predicted ophthalmopathy.

Germline V gene lookup returns CDR1 SGHRS and CDR2 YFSETQ. V shed 4 bases and J 2 bases; nucleotides not matched to a gene: 9. CDR3 length equals 15 residues. Using RNA transcripts as the source, TCR beta CDR3 regions were amplified. RT-PCR in the first round (using the HTBI primer set) targeted the TCR CDR3. TCRdb used MiXCR to reprocess the multiplex PCR reads, holding one entry per CDR3 protein. The sample has around 490,000 distinct CDR3 sequences, 15% to 20% seen once. This clonotype was detected many times. What it binds is not known. A Clinical Activity Score of at least 3, a NOSPECS grade of at least 4 and a duration under 3 months were recorded in the ophthalmopathy patients.

This receptor was identified in a man aged 35-49 years with Graves' ophthalmopathy. The chain is built from TRBV5-1 and TRBJ2-7; 7 bases are a match to TRBD2. The sequenced sample consisted of blood. The CDR3 region is CASSLGLGGTYEQYF. DNA of the CDR3: TGCGCCAGCAGCCTAGGACTAGGCGGGACCTACGAGCAGTACTTC.